A single sample gave rise to the 11 T cell receptor beta chains below, sequenced in a study of human T cells and chemical hapten exposure. TCRdb recomputed calls from the RACE reads with MiXCR, one row per CDR3 protein. The repertoire holds 55,000 to 75,000 distinct CDR3 sequences, around 6.5% seen once, with around 3.6% in the top ten. As to time point: healthy volunteer bleed at 6 weeks. The template was total RNA from unfractionated whole blood. The sequenced sample was whole blood. The source is a female donor in good health. Some clones in this sample may be carry-over from other donors' samples.

This clonotype appeared many times. This rearrangement joins TRBV5-1 to TRBJ2-2; 7 positions agree with TRBD1. Unmatched junction bases numbered 6, after V lost 4 bases and J lost 0 bases. The CDR3 has 16 amino acids. Germline V gives CDR1 SGHRS, CDR2 YFSETQ. The DNA for the CDR3 is TGCGCCAGCAGCCCACGGGGACAGTCGAACACCGGGGAGCTGTTTTTT. Translation gives CASSPRGQSNTGELFF.

Comment on this clonotype: A much larger clone lies one base from this, so it may be a read error. The chain has TRBV28 and TRBJ2-7, with TRBD2 matching 7 bases. Trimming cost V 5 bases and J 2 bases; bases outside gene matches: 9. This CDR3 spans 15 amino acids. Germline-derived CDR1 and CDR2 are MDHEN and SYDVKM. The DNA of the CDR3 is TGTGCCAGCAGTCCCACTCGCGGGAGAACCTACGAGCAGTACTTC. It yields the protein CASSPTRGRTYEQYF.

In this sample, this clonotype turned up many times. The V and J genes are TRBV20-1 and TRBJ2-6; D gene uncertain. There are 13 residues in the CDR3. Germline-derived CDR1 and CDR2 are DFQATT and SNEGSKA (reference sequence). Trimming left V 3 bases short and J 11 bases short, with 14 bases between. CDR3 sequence: CSASRTPLDVLTF. CDR3 DNA: TGCAGTGCTAGCCGAACACCTTTGGACGTCCTGACTTTC.

This clonotype came up a few times. The chain links TRBV20-1 to TRBJ2-7; the D gene is possibly TRBD2 (6 bases). Between the trimmed V and J ends, which lost 6 bases and 2 bases, there was a span of 17 bases. In germline, CDR1 is DFQATT, CDR2 SNEGSKA (reference sequence). This CDR3 has 14 residues. CDR3 amino acids: CSARPGGLAYEQYF. Here the CDR3 DNA reads TGCAGTGCCCGACCCGGGGGATTAGCCTACGAGCAGTACTTC.

At least ten counts were recorded for this clonotype. This chain connects TRBV20-1 to TRBJ2-1; 7 nucleotides agree with TRBD2. From germline, CDR1 is DFQATT and CDR2 SNEGSKA (reference sequence). V was pared by 2 bases and J by 7 bases, with 5 bases of the junction left unmatched. The CDR3 runs 13 residues. The CDR3 loop reads CSARREDRNEQFF. CDR3 coding DNA: TGCAGTGCTAGACGGGAGGATCGGAATGAGCAGTTCTTC.

A note on this clonotype: Mismatch with germline at one junction end may stem from a read error. This chain uses TRBV28 with TRBJ1-5; D remains ambiguous. The V gene's germline CDR1 is MDHEN and CDR2 SYDVKM. The CDR3 has 13 residues. CDR3 amino acids: CASRHRRNQLQHF. CDR3 nucleotide sequence: TGTGCCAGCAGACACCGTCGCAATCAGCTCCAGCATTTT. Complete variable domain (other parts from reference TRBV28 and TRBJ1-5): DVKVTQSSRYLVKRTGEKVFLECVQDMDHENMFWYRQDPGLGLRLIYFSYDVKMKEKGDIPEGYSVSREKKERFSLILESASTNQTSMYLCASRHRRNQLQHFGDGTRLSIL.

This rearrangement joins TRBV13 to TRBJ2-7; 12 bases line up with TRBD2. The CDR3 totals 13 residues. The V gene's germline CDR1 is PRHDT and CDR2 FYEKMQ (reference sequence). The V gene end was trimmed by 8 bases and the J gene end by 3 bases; junction bases not matched to a gene: 2. As DNA, the CDR3 is TGTGCCAGCTCTAGCGGGAGGGTCTACGAGCAGTACTTC. It translates to CASSSGRVYEQYF.

CDR3 loop: CASSVDGNSGNTIYF. The CDR3 bases are TGTGCCAGCAGCGTAGATGGGAACTCTGGAAACACCATATATTTT. The rearrangement uses TRBV9 and TRBJ1-3; D not resolved. The CDR3 covers 15 residues. Germline V gene lookup returns CDR1 SGDLS and CDR2 YYNGEE. Trimming shortened V by 0 bases and J by 0 bases, and 7 bases separated the two germline ends.

This chain connects TRBV14 to TRBJ2-7; 10 bases fit TRBD2. V gave up 4 bases and J gave up 3 bases; unmatched junction bases: 6. The CDR3 contains 15 residues. The germline V gene has CDR1 SGHDN and CDR2 FVKESK. For the CDR3, the DNA is TGTGCCAGCAGCCCTCAAACTAGCGGGATCTACGAGCAGTACTTC. Translation gives CASSPQTSGIYEQYF.

This clonotype was seen many times. CDR3 nucleotides: TGTGCCAGCAGCGTAGAAGATCGGGGGACCTACGAGCAGTACTTC. Translating gives CASSVEDRGTYEQYF. V is TRBV9 and J is TRBJ2-7; possible D gene TRBD2, 6 bases. The V end was cut by 0 bases, the J end by 2 bases, with 12 bases between. CDR1 is SGDLS, CDR2 YYNGEE, per germline. The CDR3 spans 15 residues.

In this sample, this clonotype turned up many times. The chain has TRBV6-2 or TRBV6-3 and TRBJ2-7, with D perhaps matching TRBD1 (6 bases). There are 16 residues in the CDR3. With 6 bases removed from V and 1 base from J, the gap between germline ends came to 19 bases. Germline loops: CDR1 MNHEY, CDR2 SVGEGT. The CDR3 sequence is CASRASGTPKSYEQYF. CDR3 nucleotide sequence: TGTGCCAGCAGAGCCTCCGGGACACCGAAATCCTACGAGCAGTACTTC.